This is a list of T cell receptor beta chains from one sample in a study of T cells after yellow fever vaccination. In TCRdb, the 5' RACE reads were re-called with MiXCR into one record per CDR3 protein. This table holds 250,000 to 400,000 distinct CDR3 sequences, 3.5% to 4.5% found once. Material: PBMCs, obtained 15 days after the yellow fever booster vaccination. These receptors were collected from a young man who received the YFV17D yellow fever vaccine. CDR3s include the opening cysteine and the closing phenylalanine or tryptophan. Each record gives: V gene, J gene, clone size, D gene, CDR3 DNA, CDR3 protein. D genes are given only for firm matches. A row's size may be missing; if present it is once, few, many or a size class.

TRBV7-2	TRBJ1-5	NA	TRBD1	TGTGCCAGCAGCTTAGCCCAGACAGGGGGGAATCAGCCCCAGCATTTT	CASSLAQTGGNQPQHF
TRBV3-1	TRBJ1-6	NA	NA	TGTGCCAGCAGCCAAGAACCCACAAGGGATTCACCCCTCCACTTT	CASSQEPTRDSPLHF
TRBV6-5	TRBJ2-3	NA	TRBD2	TGTGCCAGCAGTTACAGCCCTAGCGGGGCCACAGATACGCAGTATTTT	CASSYSPSGATDTQYF
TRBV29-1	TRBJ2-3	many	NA	TGCAGCGTTTTGACAGGGGCGGGGGCAGATACGCAGTATTTT	CSVLTGAGADTQYF
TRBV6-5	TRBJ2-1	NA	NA	TGTGCCAGCAGTTACTCGGGGAACTCCTACAATGAGCAGTTCTTC	CASSYSGNSYNEQFF
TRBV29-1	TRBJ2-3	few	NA	TGCAGCGGGTCAGGAGCGACAGATACGCAGTATTTT	CSGSGATDTQYF
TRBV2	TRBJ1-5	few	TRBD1	TGTGCCAGCGAGGGACAGGTTTGTCAGCCCCAGCATTTT	CASEGQVCQPQHF
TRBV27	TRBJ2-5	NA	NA	TGTGCCAGCAGAGCGGGGGGAACAGGGGGCCAAGAGACCCAGTACTTC	CASRAGGTGGQETQYF
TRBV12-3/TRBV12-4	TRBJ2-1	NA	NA	TGTGCCAGCAGTTTTCAGTTTGTTACGCCTACTGAGCAGTTCTTC	CASSFQFVTPTEQFF
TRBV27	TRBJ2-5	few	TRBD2	TGTGCCAGCAGCCCGCAGGGACTAGCGGGGGGGTATGTTAAGACCCAGTACTTC	CASSPQGLAGGYVKTQYF
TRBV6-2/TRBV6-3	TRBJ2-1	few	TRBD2	TGTGCCAGCAGTGGATTCGGGGGGGCCGAGCAGTTCTTC	CASSGFGGAEQFF
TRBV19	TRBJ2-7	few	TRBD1	TGTGCCAGTAGGGGGACAGGGACCTACGAGCAGTACTTC	CASRGTGTYEQYF
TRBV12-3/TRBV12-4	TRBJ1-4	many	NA	TGTGCCAGCAGTGTCTGGCGGCAGGGCATTTACGAAAAACTGTTTTTT	CASSVWRQGIYEKLFF
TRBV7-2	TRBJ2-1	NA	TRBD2	TGTGCCAGCAGCTTAGTAGGGAGGGGTCTTAGCTCCTACAATGAGCAGTTCTTC	CASSLVGRGLSSYNEQFF
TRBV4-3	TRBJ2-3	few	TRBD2	TGCGCCAGCAGCCAAGTTACTAGCGGGACAGATACGCAGTATTTT	CASSQVTSGTDTQYF
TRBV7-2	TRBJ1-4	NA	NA	TGTGCCAGCAGCTTAGGGGGGTTGCCTAATGAAAAACTGTTTTTT	CASSLGGLPNEKLFF
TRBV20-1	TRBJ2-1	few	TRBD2	TGCAGTGCGCACCGTTCTAGCGGGGGGGCCAATGAGCAGTTCTTC	CSAHRSSGGANEQFF
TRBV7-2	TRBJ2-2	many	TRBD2	TGTGCCAGCAGCTTTGCGTCCGGGACTAGCGGCACCGGGGAGCTGTTTTTT	CASSFASGTSGTGELFF
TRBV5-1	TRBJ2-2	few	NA	TGCGCCAGCAACCTGGCGGGTCCCGGGGAGCTGTTTTTT	CASNLAGPGELFF
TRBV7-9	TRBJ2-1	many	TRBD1	TGTGCCAGCAGCTCGGACGACTGGGACAGGGGGCCCTACAATGAGCAGTTCTTC	CASSSDDWDRGPYNEQFF
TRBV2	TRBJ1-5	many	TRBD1	TGTGCCAGCAGAGCAGGGGGGGTAAGCAATCAGCCCCAGCATTTT	CASRAGGVSNQPQHF
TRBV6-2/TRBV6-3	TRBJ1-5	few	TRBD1	TGTGCCAGCGGGAGGGGGCGGAATCAGCCCCAGCATTTT	CASGRGRNQPQHF
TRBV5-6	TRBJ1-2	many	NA	TGTGCCAGCAGCTCGGACAGTAACTATGGCTACACCTTC	CASSSDSNYGYTF
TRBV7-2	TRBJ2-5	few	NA	TGTGCCAGCAGCAATTATCAGTACCAAGAGACCCAGTACTTC	CASSNYQYQETQYF
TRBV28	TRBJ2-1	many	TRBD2	TGTGCCAGCTGCATACAGCGGGGCAATGAGCAGTTCTTC	CASCIQRGNEQFF
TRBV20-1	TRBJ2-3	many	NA	TGCAGTGCTAGAGATCTTACTCAACCGGGTACGCAGTATTTT	CSARDLTQPGTQYF
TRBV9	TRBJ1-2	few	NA	TGTGCCAGCAGCGTAGCGGCAGTATCGATGGACTATGGCTACACCTTC	CASSVAAVSMDYGYTF
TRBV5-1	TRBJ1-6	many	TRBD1	TGCGCCAGCAGCTTGAGGACAGGGCGTTCACCCCTCCACTTT	CASSLRTGRSPLHF